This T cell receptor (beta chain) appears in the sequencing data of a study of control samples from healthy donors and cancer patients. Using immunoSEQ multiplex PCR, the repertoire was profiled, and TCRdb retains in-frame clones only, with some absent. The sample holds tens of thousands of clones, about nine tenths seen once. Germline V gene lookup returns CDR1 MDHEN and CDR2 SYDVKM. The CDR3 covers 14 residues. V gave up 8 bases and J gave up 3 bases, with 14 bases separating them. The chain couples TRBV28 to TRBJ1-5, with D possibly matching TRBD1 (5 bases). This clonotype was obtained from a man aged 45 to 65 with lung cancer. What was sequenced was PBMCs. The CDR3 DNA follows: TGTGCCAGCTGGGATCGGGGGAACAATCAGCCCCAGCATTTT. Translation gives CASWDRGNNQPQHF.